Each of the 27 T cell receptor beta chains below was sequenced from the same sample in a study of T cell repertoires in cytomegalovirus infection. Antigen specificity for these receptors is unknown. From the reads, TCRdb called clonotypes with MiXCR, one entry per CDR3 protein. Of around 430,000 distinct CDR3 sequences in the sample, more than 40% are singletons; the top ten hold 43%. Sequencing was performed on cultured PBMCs, taken from culture after CMV antigen stimulation. These receptors were collected from a human donor in good health (CMV status not recorded). Some clones in this sample may be carry-over from other donors' samples.

On this clonotype: Without the conserved terminal phenylalanine or tryptophan, this CDR3 likely stems from a read error. The DNA is omitted, as the CDR3 cannot be located on it reliably, and the CDR3 follows TCRdb's listing. CDR3 protein: CATSDRQTG. The chain uses TRBV24-1 and TRBJ1-2; the D segment call TRBD1 is taken from the table without a DNA check. Inclusive of both ends, the CDR3 amounts to 9 amino acids. Germline-derived CDR1 and CDR2 are KGHDR and SFDVKD.

This sequence joins TRBV6-1 and TRBJ1-1; D call uncertain. The germline gives CDR1 MNHNS, CDR2 SASEGT. The CDR3 totals 16 residues. V lost 0 bases and J lost 0, with 11 bases in between. The CDR3 DNA follows: TGTGCCAGCAGTGAAGCGCCACAGCCAGTGAACACTGAAGCTTTCTTT. As protein: CASSEAPQPVNTEAFF.

This chain connects TRBV2 to TRBJ2-2, with unresolved D. Trimming took 10 bases from V and 3 from J, leaving 9 bases between them. Germline CDR1 SNHLY, CDR2 FYNNEI. The CDR3 is 12 residues long. In nucleotides, the CDR3 is TGTGCCAACGGACCCTACACCGGGGAGCTGTTTTTT. Translation gives CANGPYTGELFF.

In nucleotides, the CDR3 is TGTGCCAGCAGCCCCAACAGGGTTGGACAGCCCCAGCATTTT. It codes for CASSPNRVGQPQHF. The V and J genes are TRBV7-8 and TRBJ1-5, with D maybe TRBD1 (6 bases). This CDR3 has 14 residues. Germline V gives CDR1 SGHVS, CDR2 FQNEAQ. The V end lost 5 bases, the J end lost 7 bases, and 15 bases lay between the germline ends.

The chain carries TRBV27 and TRBJ2-3; weak D call: TRBD1 (6 bases). The germline V and J ends were trimmed by 6 bases and 2 bases, with 15 bases remaining between them. The CDR3 is 15 amino acids. CDR1 is MNHEY, CDR2 SMNVEV, per germline (reference sequence). CDR3 in DNA: TGTGCCAGCAGCCCGGGACACCAGATCACAGATACGCAGTATTTT. It encodes CASSPGHQITDTQYF.

This clonotype showed up just a few times. The V call is TRBV7-2, the J call TRBJ2-7, with 10 nucleotides matching TRBD2. The trim removed 6 bases at V and 6 bases at J, leaving 2 bases unmatched. The CDR3 contains 12 residues. Germline-derived CDR1 and CDR2 are SGHTA and FQGNSA. The CDR3 protein is CASRGLAIEQYF. The CDR3 nucleotides are TGTGCCAGCAGGGGACTAGCGATCGAGCAGTACTTC. Supplemented by reference TRBV7-2 and TRBJ2-7, the full variable domain reads GAGVSQSPSNKVTEKGKDVELRCDPISGHTALYWYRQSLGQGLEFLIYFQGNSAPDKSGLPSDRFSAERTGGSVSTLTIQRTQQEDSAVYLCASRGLAIEQYFGPGTRLTVT.

A few counts support this clonotype. Here the CDR3 DNA reads TGTGCCAGCAGCTCTTTAGCGGGGAGGGATACGCAGTATTTT. Encoded protein: CASSSLAGRDTQYF. J is TRBJ2-3 and V is TRBV12-3 or TRBV12-4; 8 positions agree with TRBD2. Germline trimming cut 6 bases from V and 6 bases from J; bases unmatched to any gene: 8. The CDR3 covers 14 residues.

This clonotype has more than one count but fewer than ten. The J gene is TRBJ2-1, the V gene TRBV6-2 or TRBV6-3; TRBD2 matches at 8 bases. Per germline, CDR1 MNHEY and CDR2 SVGEGT. The CDR3 contains 16 residues. V was clipped by 6 bases and J by 0 bases; unmatched bases: 7. CDR3 sequence (DNA): TGTGCCAGCAGCCCACTAGCGGCGAGCTCCTACAATGAGCAGTTCTTC. Amino acid sequence: CASSPLAASSYNEQFF.

This sequence joins TRBV6-1 and TRBJ2-2, with 8 bases that match TRBD1. V trimming: 6 bases; J trimming: 4 bases; junction bases outside the gene matches: 4. The length of the CDR3 is 14 residues. The germline V gene encodes CDR1 MNHNS and CDR2 SASEGT. The CDR3 here is CASSQGAGTGELFF. The CDR3 DNA reads TGTGCCAGCAGCCAGGGGGCGGGCACCGGGGAGCTGTTTTTT.

The CDR3 nucleotides read TGTGCCAGCAGTCGAAGGGTGGGCGGGGATTACGAGCAGTACTTC. Amino acids: CASSRRVGGDYEQYF. The chain couples TRBV6-1 to TRBJ2-7; TRBD2 might be the D (6 bases). The V end was cut by 5 bases, the J end by 4 bases, with 18 bases between. The germline V gene has CDR1 MNHNS and CDR2 SASEGT. CDR3 length equals 15 residues.

V gene TRBV24-1 combines with J gene TRBJ2-6; D uncertain. Germline V gene lookup returns CDR1 KGHDR and CDR2 SFDVKD. The germline V and J ends were trimmed by 4 bases and 4 bases, with 4 bases remaining between them. This CDR3 is built from 13 residues. The CDR3 DNA follows: TGTGCCACCAGTGACCAGGGGGCCAACGTCCTGACTTTC. The encoded protein is CATSDQGANVLTF.

The gene calls are TRBV4-3 and TRBJ2-1, with 8 bases fitting TRBD2. The J segment lost 5 bases and the V segment lost 1 base, leaving 10 bases of the junction unmatched. Germline values: CDR1 LGHNA, CDR2 YSLEER. The CDR3 is made up of 17 amino acids. CDR3 residues: CASSQAVAGISDNEQFF. DNA for the CDR3: TGCGCCAGCAGCCAAGCGGTAGCGGGAATAAGTGACAATGAGCAGTTCTTC.

The rearrangement uses TRBV6-1 and TRBJ2-1, with D tentatively TRBD1 (6 bases). V shed 3 bases and J shed 6 bases, with 15 bases lying between them. From germline, CDR1 is MNHNS and CDR2 SASEGT. This CDR3 has 15 amino acids. CDR3 loop: CASSDGGQKGNEQFF. CDR3 nucleotide sequence: TGTGCCAGCAGTGATGGGGGACAAAAGGGCAATGAGCAGTTCTTC.

This chain connects TRBV7-6 to TRBJ2-3; 9 nucleotides line up with TRBD2. V was pared by 8 bases and J by 2 bases, with 2 bases of the junction left unmatched. There are 13 residues in the CDR3. Germline V gene sequence: CDR1 SGHVS, CDR2 FNYEAQ. CDR3 DNA: TGTGCCAGCGGCGGGGGGGACACAGATACGCAGTATTTT. Protein product: CASGGGDTDTQYF.

The V and J genes are TRBV19 and TRBJ2-1, with 7 bases fitting TRBD1. The CDR3 runs 14 residues. Per germline, CDR1 LNHDA and CDR2 SQIVND (reference sequence). After removal of 7 bases from V and 5 bases from J, the junction contained 8 bases not matched to a gene. The CDR3 coding sequence is TGTGCCAGTACCCCGACAGGGAGCAACAATGAGCAGTTCTTC. It encodes CASTPTGSNNEQFF. Combining the CDR3 with reference TRBV19 and TRBJ2-1 gives the whole variable domain DGGITQSPKYLFRKEGQNVTLSCEQNLNHDAMYWYRQDPGQGLRLIYYSQIVNDFQKGDIAEGYSVSREKKESFPLTVTSAQKNPTAFYLCASTPTGSNNEQFFGPGTRLTVL.

The V gene is TRBV7-9, the J gene TRBJ1-1, with no clear D. V lost 5 bases and J 3 bases, leaving 10 bases between the germline ends. CDR1 SEHNR and CDR2 FQNEAQ come from the germline V gene (reference sequence). The CDR3 has 13 residues. The CDR3 bases are TGTGCCAGCAGCCCCCAGGCGGACACTGAAGCTTTCTTT. Translating it yields CASSPQADTEAFF.

In its sample, this clonotype was seen a few times. The chain couples TRBV5-1 to TRBJ2-7; D may be TRBD1 (5 bases). The CDR3 totals 15 residues. Trimming took 5 bases from V and 7 from J, leaving 22 bases between them. CDR1 is SGHRS, CDR2 YFSETQ, per germline. The CDR3 nucleotides read TGCGCCAGCAGTCGCGACAGAGCTGGGGAAGAAGAGCAGTACTTC. Amino acids: CASSRDRAGEEEQYF.

The rearrangement joins TRBV6-6 to TRBJ2-7, with 8 bases fitting TRBD1. The CDR3 has 13 residues. CDR1 and CDR2 from the germline V gene are MNHNY and SVGAGI (reference sequence). V lost 5 bases and J lost 6; bases outside the gene matches: 6. The CDR3 DNA follows: TGTGCCAGCAGTCATTCCGACAGGGGCGAGCAGTACTTC. Translated, it gives CASSHSDRGEQYF.

This chain connects TRBV7-6 to TRBJ2-1; tentatively, D is TRBD1 (5 bases). The CDR3 loop spans 13 amino acids. V was pared by 9 bases and J by 9 bases, with 18 bases between. Germline assignment: CDR1 SGHVS and CDR2 FNYEAQ. The CDR3 DNA reads TGTGCCAGTCTCTGGGGCTCGTGGGGTGAGCAGTTCTTC. Residues: CASLWGSWGEQFF. Based on the CDR3 plus reference TRBV7-6 and TRBJ2-1, the full variable domain is GAGVSQSPRYKVTKRGQDVALRCDPISGHVSLYWYRQALGQGPEFLTYFNYEAQQDKSGLPNDRFSAERPEGSISTLTIQRTEQRDSAMYRCASLWGSWGEQFFGPGTRLTVL.

V gene TRBV12-3 or TRBV12-4 combines with J gene TRBJ2-7; D gene unclear. Trimming removed 8 bases at V and 2 bases at J, with 16 bases between. The CDR3 length is 14 residues. The CDR3 protein is CASQLKGGPYEQYF. The CDR3 region has the DNA TGTGCCAGCCAACTGAAGGGTGGCCCCTACGAGCAGTACTTC.

This clonotype was counted ten times or more. The chain is built from TRBV7-8 and TRBJ2-3; D may be TRBD1 (6 bases). Germline CDR1 is SGHVS and CDR2 is FQNEAQ. Trimming took off 3 bases at V and 6 bases at J, with 16 bases between the two ends. CDR3 length: 15 amino acids. In nucleotides, the CDR3 is TGTGCCAGCAGCTTGATGGGGGCCGTGGCGGATACGCAGTATTTT. Encoded protein: CASSLMGAVADTQYF.

The J gene is TRBJ2-1, the V gene TRBV6-6, with 7 bases matching TRBD1. Per germline, CDR1 MNHNY and CDR2 SVGAGI (reference sequence). The junction had 11 bases not matched to a gene; V was cut back by 6 bases and J by 12 bases. The CDR3 extends over 13 amino acids. CDR3 coding DNA: TGTGCCAGCAGATTCACTTACAGGGGAAGGCAGTTCTTC. Translation: CASRFTYRGRQFF.

This chain connects TRBV7-9 to TRBJ2-3; 7 bases fit TRBD2. With 5 bases clipped from V and 7 bases from J, the junction kept 6 bases outside the gene matches. Germline CDR1 SEHNR, CDR2 FQNEAQ (reference sequence). The CDR3 is 13 amino acids. This CDR3 is CASSLSGENTQYF. CDR3 bases: TGTGCCAGCAGCCTAAGCGGGGAAAATACGCAGTATTTT. Drawing the rest from reference TRBV7-9 and TRBJ2-3, the complete variable domain is DTGVSQNPRHKITKRGQNVTFRCDPISEHNRLYWYRQTLGQGPEFLTYFQNEAQLEKSRLLSDRFSAERPKGSFSTLEIQRTEQGDSAMYLCASSLSGENTQYFGPGTRLTVL.

This clonotype was counted between two and nine times. This sequence joins TRBV6-1 and TRBJ1-1; D possibly corresponds to TRBD1 (5 bases). This CDR3 is 13 amino acids long. Trimming removed 5 bases at V and 6 bases at J, with 13 bases between. Germline V gene lookup returns CDR1 MNHNS and CDR2 SASEGT. The CDR3 DNA follows: TGTGCCAGCAGTTCAGGGCCAAGGGCTGAAGCTTTCTTT. This codes for CASSSGPRAEAFF.

This chain uses TRBV2 with TRBJ2-3, with 7 bases matching TRBD2. The CDR3 runs 13 residues. Germline V gene sequence: CDR1 SNHLY, CDR2 FYNNEI. V shed 8 bases and J 4 bases; nucleotides not matched to a gene: 6. This CDR3 reads CASSTSRADTQYF. DNA for the CDR3: TGTGCCAGCTCGACTAGCAGGGCAGATACGCAGTATTTT. Complete variable domain (other parts from reference TRBV2 and TRBJ2-3): EPEVTQTPSHQVTQMGQEVILRCVPISNHLYFYWYRQILGQKVEFLVSFYNNEISEKSEIFDDQFSVERPDGSNFTLKIRSTKLEDSAMYFCASSTSRADTQYFGPGTRLTVL.

For the CDR3, the DNA is TGCGCCAGCAGCCACGGGGCCGGGAATCAGCCCCAGCATTTT. Protein: CASSHGAGNQPQHF. The chain employs TRBV4-3 and TRBJ1-5; TRBD1 is a possible D gene (5 bases). The CDR3 runs 14 residues. The germline V and J ends were trimmed by 3 bases and 4 bases, with 10 bases remaining between them. Germline V gene sequence: CDR1 LGHNA, CDR2 YSLEER.

The CDR3 spells CATRTGDQETQYF. The CDR3 DNA reads TGTGCCACCAGGACAGGGGACCAAGAGACCCAGTACTTC. This sequence joins TRBV15 and TRBJ2-5; 8 nucleotides line up with TRBD1. The CDR3 runs to 13 residues. Germline CDR1 reads LNHNV; CDR2 reads YYDKDF (reference sequence). V lost 6 bases to trimming and J lost 0 bases; unmatched junction nucleotides: 0.